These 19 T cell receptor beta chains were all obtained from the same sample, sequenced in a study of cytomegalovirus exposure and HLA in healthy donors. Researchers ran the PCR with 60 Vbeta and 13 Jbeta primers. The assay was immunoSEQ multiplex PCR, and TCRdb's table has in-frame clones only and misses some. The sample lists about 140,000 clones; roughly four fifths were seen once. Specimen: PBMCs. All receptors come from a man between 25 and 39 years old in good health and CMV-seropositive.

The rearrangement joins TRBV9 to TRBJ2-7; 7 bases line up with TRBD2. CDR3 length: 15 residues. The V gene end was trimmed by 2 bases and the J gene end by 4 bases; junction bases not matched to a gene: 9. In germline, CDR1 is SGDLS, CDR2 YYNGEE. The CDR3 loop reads CASSVGEAGPYEQYF. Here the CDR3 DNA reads TGTGCCAGCAGCGTGGGCGAAGCGGGGCCGTACGAGCAGTACTTC.

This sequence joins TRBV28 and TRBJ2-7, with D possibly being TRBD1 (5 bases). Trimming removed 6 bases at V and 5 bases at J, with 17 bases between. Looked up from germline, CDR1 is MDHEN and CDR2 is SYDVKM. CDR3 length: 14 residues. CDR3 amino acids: CASRFSIQGDEQYF. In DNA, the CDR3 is TGTGCCAGCAGGTTTTCTATTCAGGGTGACGAGCAGTACTTC.

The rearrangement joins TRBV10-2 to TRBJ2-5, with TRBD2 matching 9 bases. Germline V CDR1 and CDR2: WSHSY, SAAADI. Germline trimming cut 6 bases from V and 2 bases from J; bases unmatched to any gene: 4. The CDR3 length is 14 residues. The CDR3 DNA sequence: TGCGCCAGCAGAGCGGGGGGTGCGCAAGAGACCCAGTACTTC. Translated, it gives CASRAGGAQETQYF.

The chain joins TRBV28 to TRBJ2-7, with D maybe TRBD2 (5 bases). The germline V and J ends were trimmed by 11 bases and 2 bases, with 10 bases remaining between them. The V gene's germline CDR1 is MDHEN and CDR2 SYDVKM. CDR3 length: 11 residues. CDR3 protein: CAGGSTYEQYF. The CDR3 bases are TGTGCCGGCGGGTCAACCTACGAGCAGTACTTC.

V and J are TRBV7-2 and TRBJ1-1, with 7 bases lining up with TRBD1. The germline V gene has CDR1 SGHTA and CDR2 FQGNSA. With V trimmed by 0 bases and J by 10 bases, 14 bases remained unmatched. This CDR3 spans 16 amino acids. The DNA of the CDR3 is TGTGCCAGCAGCTTAGCGGGCGTCAGGGGGGAACGGGGAGCTTTCTTT. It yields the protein CASSLAGVRGERGAFF.

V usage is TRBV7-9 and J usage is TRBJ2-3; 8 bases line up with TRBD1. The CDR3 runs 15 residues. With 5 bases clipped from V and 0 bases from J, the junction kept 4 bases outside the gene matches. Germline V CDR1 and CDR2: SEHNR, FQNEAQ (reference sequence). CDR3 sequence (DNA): TGTGCCAGCAGCCGGACAGGGCCAAGCACAGATACGCAGTATTTT. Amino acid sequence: CASSRTGPSTDTQYF.

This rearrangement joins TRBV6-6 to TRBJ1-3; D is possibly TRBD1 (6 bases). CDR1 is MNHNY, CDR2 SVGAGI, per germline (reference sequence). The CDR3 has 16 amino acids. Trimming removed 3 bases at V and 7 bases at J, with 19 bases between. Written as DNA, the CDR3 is TGTGCCAGCAGTTATTACGAAGGGGGAATCGGGAACACCATATATTTT. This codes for CASSYYEGGIGNTIYF.

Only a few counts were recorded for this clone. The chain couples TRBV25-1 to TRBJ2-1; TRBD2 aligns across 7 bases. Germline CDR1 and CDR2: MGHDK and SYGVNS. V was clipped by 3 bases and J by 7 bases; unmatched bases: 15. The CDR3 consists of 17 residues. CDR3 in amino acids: CASSEENSGAKLNEQFF. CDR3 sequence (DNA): TGTGCCAGCAGTGAGGAGAACAGCGGGGCTAAACTGAATGAGCAGTTCTTC. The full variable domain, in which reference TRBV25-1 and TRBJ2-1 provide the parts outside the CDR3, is EADIYQTPRYLVIGTGKKITLECSQTMGHDKMYWYQQDPGMELHLIHYSYGVNSTEKGDLSSESTVSRIRTEHFPLTLESARPSHTSQYLCASSEENSGAKLNEQFFGPGTRLTVL.

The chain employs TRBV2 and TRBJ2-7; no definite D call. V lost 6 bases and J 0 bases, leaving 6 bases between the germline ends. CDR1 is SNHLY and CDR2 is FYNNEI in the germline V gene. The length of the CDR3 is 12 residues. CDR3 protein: CASRASSYEQYF. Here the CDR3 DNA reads TGTGCCAGCAGGGCCAGCTCCTACGAGCAGTACTTC.

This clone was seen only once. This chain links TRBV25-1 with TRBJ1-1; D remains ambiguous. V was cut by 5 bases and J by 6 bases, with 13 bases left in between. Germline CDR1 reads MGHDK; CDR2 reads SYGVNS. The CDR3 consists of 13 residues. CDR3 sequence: CASSSGGSPEAFF. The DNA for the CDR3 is TGTGCCAGCAGTTCTGGAGGTAGCCCTGAAGCTTTCTTT.

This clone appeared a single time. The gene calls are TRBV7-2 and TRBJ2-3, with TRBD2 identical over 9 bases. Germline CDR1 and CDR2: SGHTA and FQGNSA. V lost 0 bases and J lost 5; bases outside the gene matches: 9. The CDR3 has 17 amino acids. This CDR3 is CASSLAGGRGGGDTQYF. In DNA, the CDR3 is TGTGCCAGCAGCTTAGCAGGGGGGCGGGGGGGAGGAGATACGCAGTATTTT.

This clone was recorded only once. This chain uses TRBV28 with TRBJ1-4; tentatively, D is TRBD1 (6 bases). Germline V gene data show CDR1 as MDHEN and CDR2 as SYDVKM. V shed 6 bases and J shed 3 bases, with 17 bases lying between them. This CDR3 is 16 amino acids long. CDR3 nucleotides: TGTGCCAGCAGCCCCCCGAGGGGGGGAGCTAATGAAAAACTGTTTTTT. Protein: CASSPPRGGANEKLFF.

The CDR3 region is CASSLRDSSYEQYF. DNA of the CDR3: TGTGCCAGCAGCCTCCGGGACAGCTCCTACGAGCAGTACTTC. The chain joins TRBV7-6 to TRBJ2-7, with 7 bases matching TRBD1. The CDR3 runs to 14 residues. Trimming took 5 bases from V and 0 from J; bases not matched to a gene: 4. CDR1 and CDR2 from the germline V gene are SGHVS and FNYEAQ.

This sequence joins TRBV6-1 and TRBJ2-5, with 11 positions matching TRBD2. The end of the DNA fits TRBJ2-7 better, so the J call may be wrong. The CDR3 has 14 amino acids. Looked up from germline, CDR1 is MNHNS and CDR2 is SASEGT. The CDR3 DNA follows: TGTGCCAGCGCCGGGACTAGCGGTCCCTACGAGCAGTACTTC. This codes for CASAGTSGPYEQYF.

The CDR3 nucleotides are TGTGCCAGCAGCCCCTCAGACAGGGGCTCTGGCTACACCTTC. This sequence encodes CASSPSDRGSGYTF. J is TRBJ1-2 and V is TRBV9; TRBD1 matches at 8 bases. The CDR3 loop spans 14 amino acids. Germline CDR1 is SGDLS and CDR2 is YYNGEE. V gave up 4 bases and J gave up 7 bases; unmatched junction bases: 9. The whole variable domain, remainder taken from reference TRBV9 and TRBJ1-2, is DSGVTQTPKHLITATGQRVTLRCSPRSGDLSVYWYQQSLDQGLQFLIQYYNGEERAKGNILERFSAQQFPDLHSELNLSSLELGDSALYFCASSPSDRGSGYTFGSGTRLTVV.

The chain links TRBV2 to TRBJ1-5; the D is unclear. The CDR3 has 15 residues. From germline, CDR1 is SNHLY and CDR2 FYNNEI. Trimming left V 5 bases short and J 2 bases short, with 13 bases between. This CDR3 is CASSQFGSGNQPQHF. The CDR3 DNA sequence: TGTGCCAGCAGTCAATTTGGGAGTGGCAATCAGCCCCAGCATTTT.

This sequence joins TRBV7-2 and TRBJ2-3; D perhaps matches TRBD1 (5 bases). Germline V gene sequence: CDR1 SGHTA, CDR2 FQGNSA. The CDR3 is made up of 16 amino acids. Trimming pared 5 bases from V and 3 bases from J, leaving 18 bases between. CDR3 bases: TGTGCCAGCAGCCTCCAGGGCTCTCCCGGTACAGATACGCAGTATTTT. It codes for CASSLQGSPGTDTQYF.

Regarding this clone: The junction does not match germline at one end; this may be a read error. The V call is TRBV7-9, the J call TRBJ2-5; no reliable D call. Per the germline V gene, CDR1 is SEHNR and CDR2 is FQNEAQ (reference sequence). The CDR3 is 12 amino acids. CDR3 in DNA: TGTTCCAGCAGCTTATTCCGGGAGACCCAGTACTTC. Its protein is CSSSLFRETQYF.

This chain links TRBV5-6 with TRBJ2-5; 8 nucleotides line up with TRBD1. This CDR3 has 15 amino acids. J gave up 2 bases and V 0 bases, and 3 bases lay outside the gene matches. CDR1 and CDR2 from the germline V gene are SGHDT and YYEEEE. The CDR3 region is CASSLGQGWQETQYF. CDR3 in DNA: TGTGCCAGCAGCTTGGGACAGGGGTGGCAAGAGACCCAGTACTTC.